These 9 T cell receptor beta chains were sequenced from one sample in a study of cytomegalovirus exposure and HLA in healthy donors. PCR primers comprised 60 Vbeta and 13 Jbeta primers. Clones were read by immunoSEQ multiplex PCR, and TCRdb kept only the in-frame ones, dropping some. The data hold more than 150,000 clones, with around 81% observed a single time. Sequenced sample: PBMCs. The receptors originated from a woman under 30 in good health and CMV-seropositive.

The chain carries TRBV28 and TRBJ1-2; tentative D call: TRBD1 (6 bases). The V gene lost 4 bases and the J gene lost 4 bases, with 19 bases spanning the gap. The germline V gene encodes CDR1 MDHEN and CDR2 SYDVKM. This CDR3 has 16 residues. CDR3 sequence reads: CASSSDYRATFYGYTF. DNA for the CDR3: TGTGCCAGCAGTTCTGATTACAGGGCGACTTTCTATGGCTACACCTTC.

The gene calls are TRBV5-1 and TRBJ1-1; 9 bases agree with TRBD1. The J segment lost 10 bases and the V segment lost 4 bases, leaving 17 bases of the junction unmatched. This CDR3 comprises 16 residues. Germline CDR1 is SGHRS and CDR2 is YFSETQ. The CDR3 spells CASSSQPSGTGQVAFF. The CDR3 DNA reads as TGCGCCAGCAGCAGCCAACCTTCCGGGACAGGGCAGGTAGCTTTCTTT.

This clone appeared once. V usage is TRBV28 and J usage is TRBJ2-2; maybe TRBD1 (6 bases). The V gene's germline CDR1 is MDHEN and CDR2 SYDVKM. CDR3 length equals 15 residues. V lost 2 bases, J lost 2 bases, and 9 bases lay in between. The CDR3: CASSLAQGNTGELFF. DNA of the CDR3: TGTGCCAGCAGTTTAGCACAGGGAAACACCGGGGAGCTGTTTTTT.

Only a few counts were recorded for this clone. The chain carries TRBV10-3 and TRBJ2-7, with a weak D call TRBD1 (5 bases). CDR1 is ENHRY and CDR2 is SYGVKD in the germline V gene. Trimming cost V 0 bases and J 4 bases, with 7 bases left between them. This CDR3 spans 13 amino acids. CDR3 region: CAISESTAYEQYF. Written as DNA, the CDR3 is TGTGCCATCAGTGAGTCGACAGCATACGAGCAGTACTTC.

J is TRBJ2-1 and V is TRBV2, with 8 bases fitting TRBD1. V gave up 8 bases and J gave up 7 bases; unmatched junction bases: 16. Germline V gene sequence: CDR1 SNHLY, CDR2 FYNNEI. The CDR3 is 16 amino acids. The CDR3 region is CASGTERDRRWNEQFF. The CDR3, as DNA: TGTGCCAGCGGAACGGAGAGGGACAGGCGTTGGAATGAGCAGTTCTTC.

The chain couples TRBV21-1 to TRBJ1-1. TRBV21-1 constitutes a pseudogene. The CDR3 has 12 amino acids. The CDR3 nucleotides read TGTGCCAGCAGCATTCCGGACACTGAAGCTTTCTTT. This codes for CASSIPDTEAFF.

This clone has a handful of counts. The CDR3 DNA is TGTGCCAGCAGCCCGGGACTAGGCGACACAGATACGCAGTATTTT. This sequence encodes CASSPGLGDTDTQYF. This chain joins TRBV6-4 and TRBJ2-3, with 8 bases aligning to TRBD2. The V gene's germline CDR1 is MRHNA and CDR2 SNTAGT. The trim removed 6 bases at V and 2 bases at J, leaving 7 bases unmatched. This CDR3 is 15 amino acids long.

Here the CDR3 DNA reads TGTGCCAGCAGCCAAGGGGGACAGGGGGCTGGCGAAAAACTGTTTTTT. Protein: CASSQGGQGAGEKLFF. This rearrangement joins TRBV4-2 to TRBJ1-4; 12 bases are shared with TRBD1. CDR1 LGHNA and CDR2 YNFKEQ come from the germline V gene. This CDR3 contains 16 residues. The V gene end was trimmed by 1 base and the J gene end by 8 bases; junction bases not matched to a gene: 5.

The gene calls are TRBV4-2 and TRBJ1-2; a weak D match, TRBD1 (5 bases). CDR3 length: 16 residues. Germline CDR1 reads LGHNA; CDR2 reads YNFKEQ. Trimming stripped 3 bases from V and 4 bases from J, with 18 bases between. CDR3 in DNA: TGTGCCAGCAGCCATGAAGTCAGGGTACCTGGCTATGGCTACACCTTC. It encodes CASSHEVRVPGYGYTF.